This TCR beta chain was obtained from a study of T cells in Graves' hyperthyroidism and ophthalmopathy. Uncontrolled infection, other autoimmune disease, pregnancy and lactation each barred patients from inclusion. Regarding this clonotype: Its antigen is unknown. A much larger clone is a single base away; this may be a read error.

Per germline, CDR1 MGHRA and CDR2 YSYEKL. The CDR3 loop spans 19 amino acids. Study-level results: Separation of ophthalmopathy from stable hyperthyroidism was achieved by a 13 V-J model.

RNA transcripts provided the source from which TCR beta CDR3 regions were amplified. HTBI primers were the set used in a first-round RT-PCR of the TCR CDR3. A single record per CDR3 protein comes from TCRdb applying MiXCR to the multiplex PCR reads. The repertoire holds some 92,000 distinct CDR3 sequences, with about 37% as singletons. The sequencing sample was made of peripheral blood or thyroid tissue (not recorded which). This receptor was identified in a woman aged 25 to 39 with Graves' hyperthyroidism. This chain connects TRBV4-1 to TRBJ2-7, with 7 bases lining up with TRBD2. CDR3 loop: CASSQDSLGLVGVPLEQYF. CDR3 bases: TGTGCCAGCAGCCAAGATAGCCTAGGACTAGTGGGAGTACCCCTCGAGCAGTACTTC.